What follows describes a single T cell receptor (beta chain). Libraries were prepared by immunoSEQ multiplex PCR; TCRdb keeps only in-frame clonotypes and omits some of them. The repertoire holds about 360,000 clones, with around 87% as singletons. This entry is derived from a study of blood T cell repertoires in COVID-19. Study-level information: Researchers got acute and convalescent COVID-19 samples from the United States, Italy and Spain. T cells, B-cell-depleted T cells, or PBMCs provided the cDNA or gDNA that served as material.

This CDR3 comprises 15 residues. Germline lookup yields CDR1 MGHRA and CDR2 YSYEKL. Trimming took 2 bases from V and 2 from J, leaving 10 bases between them. V is TRBV4-1 and J is TRBJ2-1; possibly TRBD2 for D (6 bases). Sequencing used peripheral blood. The sequence derives from a human donor in a cohort sampled during active COVID-19. The CDR3 is CASSQLAVTYNEQFF. In DNA form, the CDR3 reads TGCGCCAGCAGCCAATTAGCGGTAACCTACAATGAGCAGTTCTTC.